This T cell receptor beta chain was retrieved from a study of blood T cell repertoires in COVID-19. The authors' processing: Researchers report that nucleated cell counts were estimated from reference gene primer amplification. Clones were read by immunoSEQ multiplex PCR, and TCRdb kept only the in-frame ones, dropping some. That table gives V, J and clone size, and the DNA gave D and trimming. Of about 90,000 clones in the sample, 65% to 90% were seen once. The CDR3 runs 17 residues. Germline values: CDR1 MGHRA, CDR2 YSYEKL. The trim removed 3 bases at V and 5 bases at J, leaving 11 bases unmatched. The sequence was collected from a man at least 80 years old with active or convalescent COVID-19. The sample taken for sequencing was peripheral blood. The genes are TRBV4-1 and TRBJ2-2, with 8 bases fitting TRBD2. The chain's CDR3 is CASSQKRETVQTGELFF. CDR3 DNA: TGCGCCAGCAGCCAGAAGCGGGAGACCGTCCAAACCGGGGAGCTGTTTTTT.